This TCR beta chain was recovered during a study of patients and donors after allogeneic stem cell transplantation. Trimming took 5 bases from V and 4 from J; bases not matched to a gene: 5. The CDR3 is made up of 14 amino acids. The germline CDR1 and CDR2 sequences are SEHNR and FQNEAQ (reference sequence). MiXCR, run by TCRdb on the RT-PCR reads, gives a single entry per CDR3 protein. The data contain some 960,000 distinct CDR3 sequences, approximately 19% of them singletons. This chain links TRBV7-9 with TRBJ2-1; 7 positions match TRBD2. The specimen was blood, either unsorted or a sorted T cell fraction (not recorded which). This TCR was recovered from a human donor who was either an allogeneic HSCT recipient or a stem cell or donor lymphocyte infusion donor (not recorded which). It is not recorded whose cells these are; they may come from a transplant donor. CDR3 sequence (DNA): TGTGCCAGCAGCGAAGCGGGAAGATACAATGAGCAGTTCTTC. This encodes CASSEAGRYNEQFF. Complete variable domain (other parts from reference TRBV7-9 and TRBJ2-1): DTGVSQNPRHKITKRGQNVTFRCDPISEHNRLYWYRQTLGQGPEFLTYFQNEAQLEKSRLLSDRFSAERPKGSFSTLEIQRTEQGDSAMYLCASSEAGRYNEQFFGPGTRLTVL.